This TCR beta chain was identified in a study of regulatory T cells in long-lasting Graves disease. Overall study context: The study enrolled newly diagnosed Graves' patients on antithyroid drugs under 3 months.

A few counts support this clonotype. Library construction for TCR beta used iRepertoire HTBI primers and Arm-PCR of CDR3 regions. In the original processing: The samples yielded roughly 60 TRBV and approximately 15 TRBJ segments. In TCRdb, the multiplex PCR reads were re-called with MiXCR into one record per CDR3 protein. V and J calls and clone size were set by TCRdb, not the authors. This sample has about 520,000 distinct CDR3 sequences; about 12% occur once, and the top ten carry 8.9%. The time point was: newly diagnosed GD, antithyroid drugs for less than 3 months. Scientists built the TCR library using RNA that was extracted from PBMCs. Germline V gives CDR1 DFQATT, CDR2 SNEGSKA (reference sequence). V trimming: 3 bases; J trimming: 7 bases; junction bases outside the gene matches: 18. The length of the CDR3 is 17 residues. These data are also associated with another study on T cells in Graves' hyperthyroidism and ophthalmopathy. That report adds: The HTBI set primed first-round TCR CDR3 RT-PCR. Stable hyperthyroidism was separated from ophthalmopathy by a model based on 13 V-J features.

The sequences come from peripheral blood mononuclear cells (PBMCs), collected at new diagnosis, from a patient treated with antithyroid drugs. This TCR was recovered from a woman aged 25 to 39 with Graves disease. The rearrangement joins TRBV20-1 to TRBJ2-1; 7 bases fit TRBD2. CDR3 sequence: CSASPMGGRFGGNEQFF. The CDR3 nucleotides are TGCAGTGCTAGCCCGATGGGGGGGAGGTTCGGAGGGAATGAGCAGTTCTTC.